This is a list of T cell receptor beta chains from one sample in a study of blood T cells in healthy people across ages. TCRdb called the 5' RACE reads again in MiXCR, with one record for every CDR3 protein. The data show nearly 800,000 distinct CDR3 sequences, with 20% to 30% seen just once and approximately 4% held by the top ten. These data were likewise used in another study, on T cells of mothers and their children.

The sequencing input was blood. Every receptor here comes from a boy aged 5-17 years in good health. CDR3s include the opening cysteine and the closing phenylalanine or tryptophan. Each record gives: V gene, D gene, clone size, J gene, CDR3 DNA, CDR3 protein. A D gene is named only where the DNA matches it firmly. Size is stated for part of the rows, as once, few or many counts, or as a class when the clone is expanded.

>TRBV6-5|-|-|TRBJ1-5
TGTGCCAGCAAGCTACAGGCGTGGGGCAATCAGCCCCAGCATTTT
CASKLQAWGNQPQHF
>TRBV29-1|TRBD2|-|TRBJ2-7
TGCAGCGTTGAAGAGGGGGAAGCGGGGGTCCCCTACGAGCAGTACTTC
CSVEEGEAGVPYEQYF
>TRBV6-2/TRBV6-3|-|-|TRBJ2-1
TGTGCCAGCAGCCCAAGGCAGGGGGGGTACTCCTACAATGAGCAGTTCTTC
CASSPRQGGYSYNEQFF
>TRBV28|-|few|TRBJ1-2
TGTGCCAGCACCCCGAGGACGGGCGGTGGCTACACCTTC
CASTPRTGGGYTF
>TRBV27|-|few|TRBJ2-5
TGTGCCAGCAGTTTGGCCGGGCCCCCGGCAGGGACCCAGTACTTC
CASSLAGPPAGTQYF
>TRBV6-6|-|-|TRBJ1-1
TGTGCTAGTATGGGGCAGGGGACTGAAGCTTTCTTT
CASMGQGTEAFF
>TRBV18|TRBD2|-|TRBJ2-5
TGTGCCAGCTCACCAAATAGCGGGAGAGAGACCCAGTACTTC
CASSPNSGRETQYF
>TRBV29-1|TRBD1|-|TRBJ2-5
TGCAGCGTTGTTCCGGGACAGGGGATGGAGACCCAGTACTTC
CSVVPGQGMETQYF
>TRBV20-1|-|-|TRBJ2-7
TGCAGTGCTACCCATCTGGGCGAGCAGTACTTC
CSATHLGEQYF
>TRBV11-2|-|-|TRBJ2-5
TGTGCCAGCAGCTCCCTTGAAACGGGCCCCCAGAGGGAGACCCAGTACTTC
CASSSLETGPQRETQYF
>TRBV12-5|-|few|TRBJ2-7
TGTGCTAGTGGTTTTAGGGGAGGGACAGACTCCTACGAGCAGTACTTC
CASGFRGGTDSYEQYF
>TRBV7-6|-|many|TRBJ2-5
TGTGCCAGCAGCTTATTTAGCGTAGGAGAGACCCAGTACTTC
CASSLFSVGETQYF
>TRBV7-2|TRBD2|-|TRBJ2-3
TGTGCCAGCAGCTTAGGTGGGACTAGCGGGGGCCCTAGGTCTACGCAGTATTTT
CASSLGGTSGGPRSTQYF
>TRBV7-8|-|-|TRBJ2-5
TGTGCCAGCAGCGCCCGGACTAACCAAGAGACCCAGTACTTC
CASSARTNQETQYF
>TRBV11-1|-|once|TRBJ2-7
TGTGCCAGCAGCTTAAGGTCGGGCAGCGAGTTTTATTACGAGCAGTACTTC
CASSLRSGSEFYYEQYF
>TRBV20-1|TRBD1|-|TRBJ2-7
TGCAGTGCTAGAGAGGAAGGACAGGGGAAGTACGAGCAGTACTTC
CSAREEGQGKYEQYF
>TRBV27|TRBD2|-|TRBJ2-3
TGTGCCAGCAGTTTCCTAGCGGGGACTTATAGCACAGATACGCAGTATTTT
CASSFLAGTYSTDTQYF
>TRBV9|TRBD1|-|TRBJ1-2
TGTGCCAGCACCCTGACAGGGAGAGACTATGGCTACACCTTC
CASTLTGRDYGYTF
>TRBV9|-|-|TRBJ2-1
TGTGCCAGCAGCGGGCCGTGGGGGAGCTCCTACAATGAGCAGTTCTTC
CASSGPWGSSYNEQFF
>TRBV20-1|-|-|TRBJ2-5
TGCAGTGCTAGAGTGGCTGGAGAGACCCAGTACTTC
CSARVAGETQYF
>TRBV29-1|-|-|TRBJ2-3
TGCAGCGTTGATACAATGGGAGATACGCAGTATTTT
CSVDTMGDTQYF
>TRBV30|-|-|TRBJ2-7
TGTGCCTGGAGTTTTGAACAGTTCCCCTACGAGCAGTACTTC
CAWSFEQFPYEQYF
>TRBV6-6|TRBD2|-|TRBJ2-4
TGTGCCAGCAGTTCCCAAGGAAGCGGGGTAGTCGTCATTCAGTACTTC
CASSSQGSGVVVIQYF
>TRBV7-9|TRBD2|few|TRBJ2-5
TGTGCCAGCCACTCGAGCGGGAGATTTCAAGGGACCCAGTACTTC
CASHSSGRFQGTQYF
>TRBV29-1|-|few|TRBJ2-7
TGCAGCGTTGAGCTGACACTTACCTACGAGCAGTACTTC
CSVELTLTYEQYF
>TRBV5-5|-|many|TRBJ2-4
TGTGCCAGCAGCCAGGGGCTAGCCAAAAACATTCAGTACTTC
CASSQGLAKNIQYF
>TRBV12-3/TRBV12-4|TRBD2|-|TRBJ2-6
TGTGCCAGCTTCGGGGGGTGGCGCGACTCTGGGGCCAACGTCCTGACTTTC
CASFGGWRDSGANVLTF
>TRBV3-1|-|few|TRBJ2-5
TGTGCCAGCAGCCCGGCGACGGTGCAAGAGACCCAGTACTTC
CASSPATVQETQYF
>TRBV5-1|TRBD2|-|TRBJ2-3
TGCGCCAGCAGCTTGGCCACGCTAGCGGCTGGCACAGATACGCAGTATTTT
CASSLATLAAGTDTQYF